This T cell receptor (beta chain) came from a study of blood T cell dynamics during melanoma immunotherapy. For the study at large: Standard first-line treatment here was pembrolizumab or nivolumab plus ipilimumab in metastatic melanoma. Study-level findings and limits: Whether repertoire-driving clones were melanoma-specific could not be determined.

DNA loading was fixed at roughly 0.35 ug for all bulk PBMC samples. Profiled with immunoSEQ multiplex PCR; TCRdb holds only in-frame clones, not every one. Of 9,100 or so clones in the sample, just over 85% were seen once. To note about this clone: Its antigen is not identified.

Time point denoted: pre-treatment baseline. Sampling occurred pretreatment (T0) and at week 3 (W3), after cycle one of checkpoint blockade. Here the sequenced sample was blood, taken from a patient treated with checkpoint blockade. The clonotype comes from a human donor with melanoma.

The CDR3 loop reads CASSQDSDRRWTEAFF. CDR3 nucleotide sequence: TGCGCCAGCAGCCAAGATAGTGACCGGAGGTGGACTGAAGCTTTCTTT. The genes are TRBV4-1 and TRBJ1-1; D ambiguous. This CDR3 contains 16 residues. In germline, CDR1 is MGHRA, CDR2 YSYEKL. V gave up 0 bases and J gave up 5 bases, with 16 bases separating them.